This T cell receptor (beta chain) was recovered during a study of blood T cell repertoires in COVID-19 (dated by TCRdb to 2019 to 2021). Concerning the study at large: Samples from collaborators originated in the United States, Italy and Spain and spanned both the acute and convalescent phases of COVID-19. Samples came from the ongoing ImmuneRACE study (first 160 participants) plus 1,254 subjects from 6 global collaborators. Subjects who had been exposed to COVID-19, were actively infected with it, or had recovered from it provided the deeply sampled blood TCRbeta repertoires that made up the dataset. Where HLA class I and class II types were available, the types were taken from metadata supplied by the sample provider, not from assay-based typing. The repertoires were released in a freely available public database intended as a resource for research on the immune response to SARS-CoV-2. The sample metadata nearly always contained a de-identified subject ID, COVID-19 status, age in years and sex. The prospective study material was composed of cDNA or gDNA derived from T cells, B-cell-depleted T cells, or PBMCs.

Each collaborating institution followed its own protocols to collect whole blood in K2EDTA tubes. For TCRbeta analysis, collaborators shipped samples in one of three forms: frozen whole blood, isolated PBMCs, or DNA extracted from either of those sample types. The germline V gene gives CDR1 as KGHDR and CDR2 as SFDVKD. The CDR3, from cysteine to valine, totals 16 residues. The kept DNA is CDR3 alone, 48 bases in frame from the first base. The V end loses 12 bases and the J end loses 4 bases, and a stretch of 27 bases separates them. In the case of this clone: It has no known antigen specificity. Base quality data are lacking; no much larger clone is found one base away.

TCRbeta CDR3 regions were amplified from genomic DNA by means of the immunoSEQ Assay, a bias-controlled multiplex PCR. In the authors' own workflow: Within the assay, amplification of reference gene primers was used to estimate how many nucleated cells each sample contained. Sequence reads were collapsed and filtered to measure the absolute abundance of every unique TCRbeta CDR3 rearrangement. For each sample, productive Simpson clonality was calculated by taking the square root of Simpson's diversity index across productive rearrangements. This is the immuneACCESS table as TCRdb keeps it, with only in-frame sequences that have V and J called. A part of the clones is gone; compared with another copy, unresolved V genes explain less than half, and the rest is unexplained. For V, J and clone size, that table is used; D and trimming come from the DNA. This sample holds roughly 86,000 clones; 86% were observed only once. Approximately 4.4% of the sample belongs to the ten largest clones.

The full study reports these points: How much clinical and demographic metadata was included differed by source and by participant, and the metadata was provided uncurated.

What was sequenced was peripheral blood. This chain is built from TRBV24-1 and TRBJ2-7, and the D gene may be TRBD2, 6 bases matching. The sequence was obtained from a man aged 50 or older with active or convalescent COVID-19. Read as DNA, the sequence is TGTGCCCCTTTTGCGTGGAACCCACTCGGGGGATACGAGCAGTACGTC. This yields the protein CAPFAWNPLGGYEQYV.